The present T cell receptor (beta chain) was sequenced within a study of blood T cell repertoires in COVID-19. Germline V gives CDR1 SGHTA, CDR2 FQGNSA. V lost 3 bases, J lost 2 bases, and 7 bases lay in between. The CDR3 is 13 residues long. Libraries were prepared by immunoSEQ multiplex PCR; TCRdb keeps only in-frame clonotypes and omits some of them. Altogether under 300,000 clones are present, 82% being singletons, with the ten largest covering roughly 12%. The sequence came from a woman aged 55-75 years with active or convalescent COVID-19. Sequenced sample: peripheral blood. The rearrangement links TRBV7-2 to TRBJ2-5; no definite D call. CDR3: CASSFLTQETQYF. The CDR3, as DNA: TGTGCCAGCAGCTTTCTCACACAAGAGACCCAGTACTTC. The whole variable domain, remainder taken from reference TRBV7-2 and TRBJ2-5, is GAGVSQSPSNKVTEKGKDVELRCDPISGHTALYWYRQSLGQGLEFLIYFQGNSAPDKSGLPSDRFSAERTGGSVSTLTIQRTQQEDSAVYLCASSFLTQETQYFGPGTRLLVL.